This TCR beta chain was profiled in a study of blood T cell repertoires in COVID-19 (dated by TCRdb to 2020 to 2022). General notes on the study: The collaborator samples originated in the United States, Italy and Spain and spanned the acute and convalescent phases of COVID-19. Deeply sampled blood TCRbeta repertoires from subjects exposed to, actively infected with, or recovered from COVID-19 were included in the dataset. The repertoires were released in a freely available public database meant as a resource for research on the immune response to SARS-CoV-2. Nearly every sample came with metadata listing a de-identified subject ID, COVID-19 status, age in years and sex. The samples were drawn from two sources: the first 160 participants of the ongoing ImmuneRACE study, and approximately 1,300 subjects contributed by 6 global collaborators. Where HLA class I and class II types were available, the types were taken from metadata supplied by the sample provider, not from assay-based typing. The material from the prospective study consisted of cDNA or gDNA derived from T cells, B-cell-depleted T cells, or PBMCs. General study outcomes and caveats: The amount of clinical and demographic metadata varied by source and participant and was provided uncurated.

Participants in the prospective study were aged about 18 to 95 years, lived in 20 to 30 United States geographic areas, and enrolled through a virtual design. To assign participants to cohorts, the prospective study relied on clinical history that participants themselves reported in a screening survey and a study questionnaire. Recovered participants in ImmuneRACE Cohort 3 were defined by two consecutive negative NP/OP PCR tests, clearance by a healthcare professional, or resolution of symptoms. In the prospective study, whole blood, serum and a nasopharyngeal or oropharyngeal swab were collected from each participant by mobile phlebotomists. Additional blood draws and questionnaires over an approximately two-month period could optionally be provided by prospective study participants. Blood samples from the prospective study were shipped frozen or at room temperature prior to DNA extraction. A note on this clone: This receptor's antigen is unknown. Base qualities are not recorded, but no much larger clone differs from it by a single base.

TCRbeta CDR3 regions were amplified from genomic DNA using the immunoSEQ Assay, a bias-controlled multiplex PCR. The authors' pipeline ran thus. Nucleated cell counts per sample were estimated from amplification of reference gene primers within the assay. To quantify the absolute abundance of each unique TCRbeta CDR3 rearrangement, sequence reads were collapsed and filtered. For each sample, productive Simpson clonality was calculated as the square root of Simpson's diversity index across productive rearrangements. Not all clones reach the TCRdb copy of this immuneACCESS table, which keeps in-frame sequences only. Checked studies attribute under half of the gap to unresolved V genes and leave the rest unexplained. That table supplies the V and J calls and clone size; D and trimming were determined from the DNA. The sample contains just over 300,000 clones, approximately 86% of them found a single time. The ten largest account for around 10% of the sample.

CDR1 and CDR2 are read off the germline V gene as SGHRS and YFSETQ. Compared with germline, V lacks 2 bases and J lacks 5 bases; bases without a gene match: 4. CDR3 length: 16 amino acids, cysteine to phenylalanine. Of the read, only the CDR3 DNA is kept; its 48 bases are in frame from base 1. The TCR originated in a woman aged 18 to 35 who had recovered from COVID-19. Sequencing was done on a sample of PBMCs or T cells enriched from blood (not recorded which). The rearrangement joined TRBV5-1 to TRBJ2-3; 14 middle bases align to TRBD2. The nucleotides are TGCGCCAGCAGCTTTAGAGGGACTAGCGGGGGAGATACGCAGTATTTT. This translates into CASSFRGTSGGDTQYF.